Each of the 19 T cell receptor beta chains below was sequenced from the same sample in a study of blood T cells in healthy people across ages. For the second PCR, which ran for about 6 to 11 cycles, a sample-barcoded 5' primer and a J-beta primer mix were used. TCRdb fed the 5' RACE reads into MiXCR, producing one record per CDR3 protein. This table has over a million distinct CDR3 sequences, around 45% appearing once. What was sequenced was blood. The receptor set was obtained from a woman aged 60-75 years in good health.

This clonotype was counted a few times. This sequence joins TRBV10-1 and TRBJ2-3, with TRBD1 identical over 8 bases. Germline CDR1 WNHNN, CDR2 SYGVQD (reference sequence). The V and J ends lost 7 bases and 7 bases, in that order; junction bases with no gene match: 10. This CDR3 spans 14 amino acids. The CDR3, as DNA: TGCGCCAGCATTAAGGACAGGGCCAGCCATACGCAGTATTTT. Translating gives CASIKDRASHTQYF.

This chain joins TRBV20-1 and TRBJ1-4, with D hard to call. This CDR3 comprises 15 residues. V lost 0 bases, J lost 0 bases, and 8 bases lay in between. CDR1 and CDR2 from the germline V gene are DFQATT and SNEGSKA (reference sequence). CDR3 sequence reads: CSARDYAPTNEKLFF. CDR3 coding DNA: TGCAGTGCTAGAGATTACGCCCCAACTAATGAAAAACTGTTTTTT.

Here the CDR3 DNA reads TGCAGTGCTAGCCCTCGACTAAGCTCCTACGAGCAGTACTTC. Translated: CSASPRLSSYEQYF. The chain is built from TRBV20-1 and TRBJ2-7, with a possible D match to TRBD2 (5 bases). The germline V gene has CDR1 DFQATT and CDR2 SNEGSKA (reference sequence). V gave up 3 bases and J gave up 0 bases, with 12 bases separating them. The CDR3 contains 14 residues.

The chain links TRBV6-2 or TRBV6-3 to TRBJ2-1; TRBD1 agrees at 7 bases. V trimming: 4 bases; J trimming: 6 bases; junction bases outside the gene matches: 3. The CDR3 runs to 13 residues. Germline CDR1 is MNHEY and CDR2 is SVGEGT. This CDR3 reads CASSSTGPNEQFF. Here the CDR3 DNA reads TGTGCCAGCAGTTCGACAGGGCCCAATGAGCAGTTCTTC.

This clonotype has just a few counts. The chain carries TRBV25-1 and TRBJ1-5, with a possible D match to TRBD1 (5 bases). Germline V CDR1 and CDR2: MGHDK, SYGVNS. This CDR3 has 14 amino acids. The V gene lost 3 bases and the J gene lost 5 bases, with 11 bases spanning the gap. CDR3 protein: CASSDGDRDQPQHF. In DNA form, the CDR3 reads TGTGCCAGCAGTGACGGGGACCGGGATCAGCCCCAGCATTTT.

This clonotype has a handful of counts. The CDR3 sequence is CASSPHGTSGPNEQFF. The CDR3 DNA is TGTGCCAGCAGTCCACACGGGACTAGCGGGCCCAATGAGCAGTTCTTC. The chain couples TRBV6-4 to TRBJ2-1; 12 bases align to TRBD2. The V segment lost 5 bases and the J segment 6 bases; nucleotides outside the gene matches: 8. Germline CDR1 and CDR2: MRHNA and SNTAGT. The CDR3 spans 16 residues.

This chain links TRBV11-3 with TRBJ2-1; 7 bases match TRBD1. The better agreement between TRBJ2-7 and the DNA end casts doubt on the J call. Germline V CDR1 and CDR2: SGHNT, YENEEA. The CDR3 loop spans 16 amino acids. CDR3 sequence (DNA): TGTGCCAGCAGCCTCGGTGCGAGGGGGCCCTACAATGAGCAGTACTTC. As protein: CASSLGARGPYNEQYF.

V is TRBV4-1 and J is TRBJ2-3, with a tentative D call TRBD2 (6 bases). V lost 8 bases and J 5 bases, leaving 20 bases between the germline ends. The CDR3 length is 15 residues. Germline CDR1 is MGHRA and CDR2 is YSYEKL. This CDR3 is CASQLSGGRRDTQYF. The DNA for the CDR3 is TGCGCCAGCCAGTTGTCCGGGGGAAGAAGAGATACGCAGTATTTT.

The V gene is TRBV12-3 or TRBV12-4, the J gene TRBJ2-5, with D possibly being TRBD2 (5 bases). Trimming cost V 2 bases and J 3 bases, with 16 bases left between them. The CDR3 extends over 16 amino acids. The CDR3 coding sequence is TGTGCCAGCAGTTTATACCCTTACGGGGTAGAAGAGACCCAGTACTTC. As protein: CASSLYPYGVEETQYF.

This clonotype was picked up a small number of times. The genes are TRBV24-1 and TRBJ2-1; 7 bases match TRBD1. V shed 3 bases, J shed 8 bases, and the junction held 6 bases outside the gene matches. Germline V gene data show CDR1 as KGHDR and CDR2 as SFDVKD. The CDR3 extends over 14 amino acids. The CDR3 DNA reads as TGTGCCACCAGTGATCGGACAGGTTGGGATGAGCAGTTCTTC. Its translation: CATSDRTGWDEQFF.

In its sample, this clonotype was seen once. The chain recombines TRBV4-1 with TRBJ2-1; TRBD2 matches at 7 bases. The end of the DNA aligns better with TRBJ2-7, so the J call may be wrong. The CDR3 is 17 amino acids. Germline CDR1 MGHRA, CDR2 YSYEKL. The CDR3 coding sequence is TGCGCCAGCAGCCAAGATGGTCTAGCGGACTTATACAATGAGCAGTACTTC. It codes for CASSQDGLADLYNEQYF.

In nucleotides, the CDR3 is TGTGCCAGCAGTCCAGTCTGGGAAAAACTGTTTTTT. Its protein is CASSPVWEKLFF. This chain links TRBV28 with TRBJ1-4; D gene unclear. In germline, CDR1 is MDHEN, CDR2 SYDVKM. The CDR3 covers 12 residues. Trimming removed 5 bases from V and 8 bases from J, with 9 bases in between.

The chain employs TRBV20-1 and TRBJ2-7, with D perhaps TRBD1 (6 bases). The CDR3 covers 13 residues. Germline CDR1 and CDR2: DFQATT and SNEGSKA (reference sequence). Between the trimmed V and J ends, which lost 6 bases and 7 bases, there was a span of 19 bases. The CDR3 DNA sequence: TGCAGTGCGGGCTGGGACACGCACAATGAGCAGTACTTC. Protein: CSAGWDTHNEQYF.

This clonotype was detected only a few times. V and J are TRBV12-5 and TRBJ2-1, with D uncertain. V was clipped by 6 bases and J by 5 bases, with 5 bases between them. The CDR3 extends over 11 amino acids. The germline V gene has CDR1 LGHNT and CDR2 FRNRAP. The DNA for the CDR3 is TGTGCTAGTGGCCTCAACAATGAGCAGTTCTTC. Translation: CASGLNNEQFF.

As regards this clonotype: The junction differs from germline at one of its ends, possibly a read error. The J gene is TRBJ2-7, the V gene TRBV7-9; 14 nucleotides line up with TRBD2. CDR3 length equals 16 residues. In germline, CDR1 is SEHNR, CDR2 FQNEAQ (reference sequence). The CDR3 is CACSPHGTSGSYEQYF. CDR3 nucleotide sequence: TGTGCCTGCAGTCCTCACGGGACTAGCGGGAGCTACGAGCAGTACTTC.

This clonotype showed up just a few times. The rearrangement uses TRBV15 and TRBJ2-7; 8 bases are shared with TRBD2. CDR3 length equals 14 residues. The V segment lost 2 bases and the J segment 4 bases; nucleotides outside the gene matches: 4. Germline CDR1 and CDR2: LNHNV and YYDKDF (reference sequence). This chain's CDR3 is CATSRSGSGYEQYF. DNA for the CDR3: TGTGCCACCAGCAGAAGCGGGAGCGGGTACGAGCAGTACTTC.

Regarding this clonotype: One end of the junction is discordant with germline, which a read error may explain. V usage is TRBV25-1 and J usage is TRBJ2-3, with 9 bases aligning to TRBD2. The CDR3 loop spans 15 amino acids. Looked up from germline, CDR1 is MGHDK and CDR2 is SYGVNS. The CDR3 DNA reads as TGTGCCGGCAGTGCCCCTAGCGGGGTCACAGATACGCAGTATTTT. This gives the protein CAGSAPSGVTDTQYF.

The CDR3 coding sequence is TGTGCCAGCAGCCAGGGACTACCACTAGGCAATGAGCAGTTCTTC. Amino acid sequence: CASSQGLPLGNEQFF. This chain joins TRBV14 and TRBJ2-1; 7 positions match TRBD2. V was pared by 3 bases and J by 6 bases, with 8 bases of the junction left unmatched. The CDR3 covers 15 residues. Germline CDR1 and CDR2: SGHDN and FVKESK.

This clonotype was found many times. The chain has TRBV10-3 and TRBJ2-1; either TRBD1 or TRBD2 may supply D (6 bases each). Germline values: CDR1 ENHRY, CDR2 SYGVKD. V lost 7 bases and J lost 7, with 26 bases in between. CDR3 length: 17 residues. In DNA, the CDR3 is TGTGCCATCAAGGGGGGCGCTAGGACCGGACGACGGAATGAGCAGTTCTTC. It translates to CAIKGGARTGRRNEQFF.